The 15 T cell receptor beta chains below were found in one sample sequenced in a study of beta chain features in type 1 diabetes. The entirety of the isolated RNA underwent reverse transcription, so expressed TCRB transcripts were sequenced. Profiling relied on immunoSEQ multiplex PCR, and the TCRdb table lists in-frame clones only, not all of them. The sample includes fewer than 300,000 clones, roughly a tenth of them seen just once. Their antigens remain unidentified. Study-wide points: Type 1 diabetes patients had TCRB CDR3s that were shorter (moderately but significantly so) in all four CD4+ subsets.

Material for sequencing was naive CD4+ T cells from blood. These receptor sequences come from a man between 25 and 39 years old with type 1 diabetes.

This clone has a handful of counts. The genes are TRBV6-1 and TRBJ1-1; D not resolved. Trimming left V 4 bases short and J 4 bases short, with 7 bases between. CDR1 MNHNS and CDR2 SASEGT come from the germline V gene. This CDR3 spans 12 amino acids. The chain's CDR3 is CASSVIGTEAFF. CDR3 in DNA: TGTGCCAGCAGTGTTATCGGCACTGAAGCTTTCTTT.

The chain recombines TRBV4-1 with TRBJ2-7; D might be TRBD2 (6 bases). Germline values: CDR1 MGHRA, CDR2 YSYEKL. The CDR3 totals 17 residues. V gave up 1 base and J gave up 3 bases, with 19 bases separating them. CDR3 in amino acids: CASSQVSSGLNVYEQYF. CDR3 sequence (DNA): TGCGCCAGCAGCCAAGTCTCGTCGGGACTGAACGTCTACGAGCAGTACTTC.

In this sample, this clone turned up a few times. The chain joins TRBV18 to TRBJ1-6, with D perhaps TRBD1 (6 bases). With 1 base removed from V and 4 bases from J, the gap between germline ends came to 8 bases. CDR3 length: 15 amino acids. Germline V lookup: CDR1 KGHSH, CDR2 LQKENI. DNA of the CDR3: TGTGCCAGCTCACCACTTGGACAGTATAATTCACCCCTCCACTTT. It translates to CASSPLGQYNSPLHF.

In its sample, this clone was seen a few times. The chain combines TRBV5-4 with TRBJ2-3, with 10 positions matching TRBD2. Germline V gives CDR1 SGHNT, CDR2 YYREEE (reference sequence). The V gene end was trimmed by 2 bases and the J gene end by 5 bases; junction bases not matched to a gene: 8. The CDR3 spans 16 residues. The CDR3 nucleotides read TGTGCCAGCAGCTTAAGGAGCGGGGGGGCCGGAGATACGCAGTATTTT. As protein: CASSLRSGGAGDTQYF.

Remarks on this clone: One end of the junction does not line up with germline, which may come from a read error. This chain links TRBV7-7 with TRBJ2-1, with 10 bases identical to TRBD2. Germline V gives CDR1 SSHAT, CDR2 FNYEAQ (reference sequence). This CDR3 region has 15 residues. The DNA for the CDR3 is TGTGCTAGCAGCTTAGGGCTAGCGGGGGCCGATGAGCAGTTCTTC. Protein: CASSLGLAGADEQFF.

This clone was counted a few times. DNA of the CDR3: TGTGCCAGCAGCTCCTCACAGAACACTGAAGCTTTCTTT. Its protein product is CASSSSQNTEAFF. The chain recombines TRBV14 with TRBJ1-1; no clear D gene. The V and J ends lost 5 bases and 1 base respectively, with 8 bases between them. CDR1 SGHDN and CDR2 FVKESK come from the germline V gene. The CDR3 covers 13 residues.

This clone was detected a few times. V is TRBV5-1 and J is TRBJ2-1; D is ambiguous. V shed 5 bases and J shed 4 bases, with 13 bases lying between them. Germline CDR1 and CDR2: SGHRS and YFSETQ. CDR3 size: 14 residues. The CDR3 bases are TGCGCCAGCAGTTACGGGTCCCCATACAATGAGCAGTTCTTC. Its translation is CASSYGSPYNEQFF. The full variable domain, its missing parts supplied by reference TRBV5-1 and TRBJ2-1, is KAGVTQTPRYLIKTRGQQVTLSCSPISGHRSVSWYQQTPGQGLQFLFEYFSETQRNKGNFPGRFSGRQFSNSRSEMNVSTLELGDSALYLCASSYGSPYNEQFFGPGTRLTVL.

The chain couples TRBV4-2 to TRBJ2-1; 14 bases are shared with TRBD2. V lost 3 bases, J lost 2 bases, and 9 bases stayed unmatched. Germline V gene lookup returns CDR1 LGHNA and CDR2 YNFKEQ. The CDR3 covers 19 residues. CDR3 region: CASSHRTSGGPNTYNEQFF. The CDR3 nucleotides are TGTGCCAGCAGCCATAGGACTAGCGGGGGGCCCAATACCTACAATGAGCAGTTCTTC.

This clone was counted only a few times. This rearrangement joins TRBV30 to TRBJ2-6, with a possible D match to TRBD2 (5 bases). The CDR3 consists of 15 residues. Germline CDR1 reads GTSNPN; CDR2 reads SVGIG (reference sequence). V was trimmed by 0 bases and J by 1 base, leaving 7 bases between them. The CDR3 is CAWSVRGSGANVLTF. The CDR3, as DNA: TGTGCCTGGAGTGTACGAGGGTCTGGGGCCAACGTCCTGACTTTC. The variable domain in full, completed from reference TRBV30 and TRBJ2-6, reads SQTIHQWPATLVQPVGSPLSLECTVEGTSNPNLYWYRQAAGRGLQLLFYSVGIGQISSEVPQNLSASRPQDRQFILSSKKLLLSDSGFYLCAWSVRGSGANVLTFGAGSRLTVL.

The table lists this clone with a few counts. This chain links TRBV15 with TRBJ1-4; unclear D gene. This CDR3 has 16 amino acids. V was shortened by 0 bases and J by 0 bases, with 8 bases between the two germline ends. CDR1 is LNHNV and CDR2 is YYDKDF in the germline V gene (reference sequence). DNA for the CDR3: TGTGCCACCAGCAGAGATGGAGGGCCAACTAATGAAAAACTGTTTTTT. It encodes CATSRDGGPTNEKLFF.

This sequence joins TRBV7-6 and TRBJ2-5; 8 nucleotides match TRBD2. This CDR3 has 13 amino acids. Looked up from germline, CDR1 is SGHVS and CDR2 is FNYEAQ. V dropped 6 bases and J dropped 3; count of bases not matched to a gene: 3. The CDR3 here is CASRRGVEETQYF. DNA for the CDR3: TGTGCCAGCAGGCGGGGGGTAGAAGAGACCCAGTACTTC.

In its sample, this clone was seen a few times. The V gene is TRBV10-3, the J gene TRBJ2-1, with 7 bases lining up with TRBD1. V lost 9 bases to trimming and J lost 3 bases; unmatched junction nucleotides: 8. The V gene's germline CDR1 is ENHRY and CDR2 SYGVKD. CDR3 size: 14 residues. This chain's CDR3 is CAMSGQVDYNEQFF. The CDR3 DNA sequence: TGTGCCATGAGCGGACAGGTAGACTACAATGAGCAGTTCTTC.

Only a few counts were recorded for this clone. The rearrangement joins TRBV2 to TRBJ1-5, with TRBD1 as a possible D gene (5 bases). This CDR3 region has 13 residues. Germline V CDR1 and CDR2: SNHLY, FYNNEI. The germline V and J ends were trimmed by 6 bases and 6 bases, with 12 bases remaining between them. As DNA, the CDR3 is TGTGCCAGCAGCGTAGACAGATTTCAGCCCCAGCATTTT. Translated: CASSVDRFQPQHF.

Only a few counts were recorded for this clone. The chain combines TRBV20-1 with TRBJ1-2; D is possibly TRBD1 (6 bases). Germline V gene sequence: CDR1 DFQATT, CDR2 SNEGSKA (reference sequence). The length of the CDR3 is 11 residues. V lost 6 bases, J lost 4 bases, and 9 bases lay in between. CDR3 bases: TGCAGTGCCCGGGACACCTATGGCTACACCTTC. This encodes CSARDTYGYTF.

This clone has more than one count but fewer than ten. The chain carries TRBV30 and TRBJ1-2, with D unresolved. V lost 4 bases and J 1 base, leaving 7 bases between the germline ends. From germline, CDR1 is GTSNPN and CDR2 SVGIG (reference sequence). This CDR3 comprises 12 residues. Written as DNA, the CDR3 is TGTGCCTGGACTCTCTTTAACTATGGCTACACCTTC. The encoded protein is CAWTLFNYGYTF.